One and the same sample provided the 10 T cell receptor beta chains below, sequenced in a study of CD8+CD57+ T cells in acquired aplastic anemia. By flow cytometry, patients selected for sequencing had shown an expansion of CD8+CD57+ cells. TCR beta VDJ and CDR3 profiling used genomic DNA as template. TCRdb fed the reads into MiXCR, producing one record per CDR3 protein. The sample has around 200,000 distinct CDR3 sequences, less than 75% seen once. Sample: sorted CD4+, CD8+, or CD8+CD57+ T cells (not recorded which) from PBMCs. The receptors stem from a human donor with aplastic anemia.

J is TRBJ2-5 and V is TRBV5-4, with D unclear. V was clipped by 0 bases and J by 2 bases, with 5 bases between them. From germline, CDR1 is SGHNT and CDR2 YYREEE (reference sequence). This CDR3 spans 13 amino acids. CDR3 residues: CASSLAIQETQYF. CDR3 DNA sequence: TGTGCCAGCAGCTTGGCTATACAAGAGACCCAGTACTTC. Based on the CDR3 plus reference TRBV5-4 and TRBJ2-5, the full variable domain is ETGVTQSPTHLIKTRGQQVTLRCSSQSGHNTVSWYQQALGQGPQFIFQYYREEENGRGNFPPRFSGLQFPNYSSELNVNALELDDSALYLCASSLAIQETQYFGPGTRLLVL.

The chain has TRBV7-2 and TRBJ2-3, with D perhaps TRBD1 (6 bases). The DNA matches TRBJ1-5 better at its end, which makes the J call doubtful. The CDR3 length is 15 residues. The germline CDR1 and CDR2 sequences are SGHTA and FQGNSA. Written as DNA, the CDR3 is TGTGCCAGCAGCCCTAGCGGGGGGGCCTCTGATACGCAGCATTTT. As protein: CASSPSGGASDTQHF.

The sample holds a few counts of this clonotype. The genes are TRBV5-1 and TRBJ1-2; unclear D gene. The germline V and J ends were trimmed by 0 bases and 4 bases, with 10 bases remaining between them. This CDR3 has 14 residues. Germline assignment: CDR1 SGHRS and CDR2 YFSETQ. For the CDR3, the DNA is TGCGCCAGCAGCTTGGATGGGTCTTCCTATGGCTACACCTTC. It translates to CASSLDGSSYGYTF.

The chain is built from TRBV14 and TRBJ2-7; no clear D. Trimming took off 6 bases at V and 4 bases at J, with 13 bases between the two ends. Germline V gene data show CDR1 as SGHDN and CDR2 as FVKESK. The CDR3 is made up of 13 amino acids. The CDR3 loop reads CASSYSTQYEQYF. CDR3 coding DNA: TGTGCCAGCAGTTACTCGACACAATACGAGCAGTACTTC.

This clonotype was recorded many times. The chain is built from TRBV6-5 and TRBJ1-5; TRBD1 might be the D (5 bases). CDR1 and CDR2 from the germline V gene are MNHEY and SVGAGI. Trimming removed 6 bases at V and 7 bases at J, with 16 bases between. This CDR3 has 14 residues. The CDR3 sequence: CASRQTLQAQPQHF. The DNA for the CDR3 is TGTGCCAGCAGACAGACCCTACAGGCCCAGCCCCAGCATTTT.

This chain links TRBV19 with TRBJ2-1, with 7 bases fitting TRBD2. V dropped 5 bases and J dropped 8; count of bases not matched to a gene: 6. The CDR3 contains 13 residues. Germline V gene sequence: CDR1 LNHDA, CDR2 SQIVND (reference sequence). CDR3 protein: CASSPSLAHEQFF. For the CDR3, the DNA is TGTGCCAGTAGTCCCTCACTAGCGCATGAGCAGTTCTTC.

This chain connects TRBV7-9 to TRBJ2-3; 9 bases agree with TRBD2. V was pared by 8 bases and J by 2 bases, with 17 bases of the junction left unmatched. Germline V gene sequence: CDR1 SEHNR, CDR2 FQNEAQ (reference sequence). The CDR3 length is 18 residues. CDR3 sequence reads: CASLSQRGDELPTDTQYF. The CDR3 DNA follows: TGTGCCAGCCTCTCTCAGCGGGGGGACGAACTACCCACAGATACGCAGTATTTT.

This clonotype has a handful of counts. The rearrangement joins TRBV5-1 to TRBJ1-5; perhaps TRBD1 as D (5 bases). The V end was cut by 0 bases, the J end by 5 bases, with 6 bases between. The CDR3 spans 13 residues. CDR1 and CDR2 from the germline V gene are SGHRS and YFSETQ. The CDR3 bases are TGCGCCAGCAGCTTGGGAGGGGATCAGCCCCAGCATTTT. It yields the protein CASSLGGDQPQHF.

Concerning this clonotype itself: No conserved phenylalanine or tryptophan is present at the end of the CDR3, so a read error is the likely explanation. V and J are TRBV4-1 and TRBJ2-6, with D perhaps matching TRBD1 (5 bases). CDR1 MGHRA and CDR2 YSYEKL come from the germline V gene. V dropped 0 bases and J dropped 16 bases, with 25 bases sitting between them. The CDR3 length is 17 residues. CDR3 nucleotide sequence: TGCGCCAGCAGCCAAGATCAAGCAGGGCTTGGGGCCAACGCACTGACTCTC. As protein: CASSQDQAGLGANALTL.

V usage is TRBV7-3 and J usage is TRBJ2-1, with D possibly TRBD1 on 5 matching bases. Trimming stripped 1 base from V and 9 bases from J, with 10 bases between. This CDR3 contains 13 residues. Germline lookup yields CDR1 SGHTA and CDR2 FQGTGA. CDR3 bases: TGTGCCAGCAGCTTAAGGACAAACAGTGAGCAGTTCTTC. This sequence encodes CASSLRTNSEQFF.